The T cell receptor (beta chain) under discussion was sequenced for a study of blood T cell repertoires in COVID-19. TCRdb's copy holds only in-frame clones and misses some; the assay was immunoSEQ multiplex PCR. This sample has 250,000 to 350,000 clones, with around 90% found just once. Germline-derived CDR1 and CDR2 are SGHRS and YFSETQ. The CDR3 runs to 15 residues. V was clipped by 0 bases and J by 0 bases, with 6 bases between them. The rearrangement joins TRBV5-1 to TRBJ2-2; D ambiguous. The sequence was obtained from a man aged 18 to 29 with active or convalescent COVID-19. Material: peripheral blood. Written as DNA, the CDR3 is TGCGCCAGCAGCTTGGTACAGACGAACACCGGGGAGCTGTTTTTT. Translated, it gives CASSLVQTNTGELFF.